The 2 T cell receptor beta chains below all came from one sample that was sequenced in a study of cytomegalovirus exposure and HLA in healthy donors. Primers for the PCR totalled 60 Vbeta and 13 Jbeta. Generated by immunoSEQ multiplex PCR, the TCRdb table keeps only in-frame clones and is missing some. The sample includes approximately 200,000 clones, 70% to 90% of them seen just once. What was sequenced was PBMCs. The receptors derive from a woman aged 50 to 60 in good health and CMV-seronegative.

The V gene is TRBV4-2, the J gene TRBJ2-3; 7 bases are a match to TRBD1. CDR3 size: 15 residues. V lost 4 bases and J lost 2; bases outside the gene matches: 6. Germline V CDR1 and CDR2: LGHNA, YNFKEQ. CDR3 loop: CASSRPTGPTDTQYF. The CDR3 coding sequence is TGTGCCAGCAGCCGACCGACAGGGCCCACAGATACGCAGTATTTT.

CDR3 coding DNA: TGTGCCAGCAGCTTCGAACAGGGGGGGAACTACGAGCAGTACTTC. Protein sequence: CASSFEQGGNYEQYF. V is TRBV7-9 and J is TRBJ2-7, with a weak D call TRBD1 (8 bases). This CDR3 comprises 15 residues. Trimming took off 3 bases at V and 3 bases at J, with 15 bases between the two ends. The germline gives CDR1 SEHNR, CDR2 FQNEAQ (reference sequence).